Listed below are T cell receptor beta chains from one sample, sequenced in a study of CD8+CD57+ T cells in acquired aplastic anemia. TCRdb independently ran MiXCR on the reads; one entry per CDR3 protein. This table has about 71,000 distinct CDR3 sequences, around 50% appearing once. Sequencing was carried out using sorted CD4+, CD8+, or CD8+CD57+ T cells (not recorded which) from PBMCs. Every receptor here comes from a human donor in good health, serving as a control. Each CDR3 is given with its conserved first and last residue. D genes are given only for firm matches. Rows may omit the clone size; those that give it use once, few, many or a size class.

D,J,V,size,CDR3,DNA
TRBD2,TRBJ2-7,TRBV10-3,.,CATSGGLYEQYF,TGTGCCACCTCGGGGGGGCTCTACGAGCAGTACTTC
TRBD2,TRBJ2-1,TRBV2,.,CASTYSGERYNEQFF,TGTGCCAGCACTTACAGCGGGGAGCGCTACAATGAGCAGTTCTTC
.,TRBJ2-5,TRBV20-1,.,CSASTGMVWETQYF,TGCAGTGCTAGCACAGGGATGGTTTGGGAGACCCAGTACTTC
TRBD2,TRBJ2-1,TRBV5-1,.,CASRAAGGPGEQFF,TGCGCCAGCCGAGCAGCGGGGGGGCCGGGTGAGCAGTTCTTC
TRBD1,TRBJ1-2,TRBV5-5,.,CASSLAGTGPVYGYTF,TGTGCCAGCAGCTTGGCGGGGACAGGGCCTGTTTATGGCTACACCTTC
TRBD1,TRBJ1-1,TRBV7-9,.,CASSSLTGSTGAFF,TGTGCCAGCAGCAGCCTGACAGGGAGCACTGGAGCTTTCTTT
TRBD2,TRBJ2-3,TRBV4-1,.,CASSRTSGTDTQYF,TGCGCCAGCAGCCGGACTAGCGGGACAGATACGCAGTATTTT
.,TRBJ1-1,TRBV29-1,.,CSVVRVYSNTEAFF,TGCAGCGTTGTGCGGGTATACAGCAACACTGAAGCTTTCTTT
.,TRBJ1-5,TRBV27,many,CASSPSISNQPQHF,TGTGCCAGCAGTCCCTCTATTAGCAATCAGCCCCAGCATTTT
.,TRBJ1-4,TRBV7-9,many,CAGSPETTNEKLFF,TGTGCCGGCAGCCCCGAGACAACTAATGAAAAACTGTTTTTT
.,TRBJ1-3,TRBV10-3,medium-sized,CAISESPHNSGNTIYF,TGTGCCATCAGTGAGTCCCCCCACAACTCTGGAAACACCATATATTTT
.,TRBJ1-1,TRBV4-2,many,CASSDLLWETEAFF,TGTGCCAGCAGCGATTTGTTGTGGGAGACTGAAGCTTTCTTT
.,TRBJ1-1,TRBV5-5,.,CASFLGGMNTEAFF,TGTGCCAGCTTCCTCGGAGGGATGAACACTGAAGCTTTCTTT
.,TRBJ1-2,TRBV11-1,.,CASGVGRDTAQYGYTF,TGTGCCAGCGGCGTGGGCCGGGACACGGCTCAATATGGCTACACCTTC
.,TRBJ1-2,TRBV10-3,few,CAISDGDRGDYTF,TGTGCCATCAGTGATGGGGACCGAGGGGACTACACCTTC
TRBD2,TRBJ2-1,TRBV19,many,CASSPLAGGNEQFF,TGTGCCAGTAGTCCTCTAGCGGGAGGGAATGAGCAGTTCTTC
.,TRBJ2-7,TRBV12-3/TRBV12-4,many,CASRREAYEQYF,TGTGCCAGCAGACGAGAAGCCTACGAGCAGTACTTC
TRBD2,TRBJ2-2,TRBV10-3,.,CAISEGLAGGGELFF,TGTGCCATCAGTGAGGGACTAGCGGGAGGCGGGGAGCTGTTTTTT
TRBD2,TRBJ2-5,TRBV5-1,many,CASSLASGGSKETQYF,TGCGCCAGCAGCCTAGCTAGCGGGGGGTCGAAAGAGACCCAGTACTTC
.,TRBJ1-1,TRBV2,.,CASSSGETGAFF,TGTGCCAGCAGTTCAGGGGAGACTGGAGCTTTCTTT
.,TRBJ2-7,TRBV7-9,.,CASSPRTDYEQYF,TGTGCCAGCAGCCCGAGGACAGACTACGAGCAGTACTTC
.,TRBJ1-3,TRBV19,.,CASSIGTRGNTVYF,TGTGCCAGTAGTATAGGCACCCGCGGAAACACCGTATATTTT
TRBD1,TRBJ1-1,TRBV6-6,.,CASSQGEGTEAFF,TGTGCCAGCAGTCAGGGGGAAGGTACTGAAGCTTTCTTT
.,TRBJ2-7,TRBV6-1,.,CASSWGGRTPYEQYF,TGTGCCAGCAGCTGGGGCGGACGGACTCCCTACGAGCAGTACTTC